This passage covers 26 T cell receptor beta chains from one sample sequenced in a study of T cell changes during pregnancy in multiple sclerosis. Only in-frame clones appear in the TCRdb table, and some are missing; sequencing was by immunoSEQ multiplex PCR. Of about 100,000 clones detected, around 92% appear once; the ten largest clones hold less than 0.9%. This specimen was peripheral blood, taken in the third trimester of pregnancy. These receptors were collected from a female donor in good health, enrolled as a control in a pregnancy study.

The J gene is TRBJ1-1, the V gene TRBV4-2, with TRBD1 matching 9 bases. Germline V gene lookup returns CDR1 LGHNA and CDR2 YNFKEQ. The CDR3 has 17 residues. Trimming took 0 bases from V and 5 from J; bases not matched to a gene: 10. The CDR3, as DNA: TGTGCCAGCAGCCAAGATCTGACGGTGACAGGGGGAACTGAAGCTTTCTTT. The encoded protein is CASSQDLTVTGGTEAFF.

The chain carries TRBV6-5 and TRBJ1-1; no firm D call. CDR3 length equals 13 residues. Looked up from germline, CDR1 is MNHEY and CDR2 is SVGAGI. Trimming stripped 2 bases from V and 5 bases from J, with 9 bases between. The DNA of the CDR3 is TGTGCCAGCAGTTACGGTGCTAAGACTGAAGCTTTCTTT. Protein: CASSYGAKTEAFF.

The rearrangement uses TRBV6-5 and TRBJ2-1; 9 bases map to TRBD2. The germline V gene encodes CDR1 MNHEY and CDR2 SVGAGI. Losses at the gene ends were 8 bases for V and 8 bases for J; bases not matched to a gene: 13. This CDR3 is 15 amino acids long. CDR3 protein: CASRAAGGPGDEQFF. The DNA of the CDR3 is TGTGCCAGCCGGGCGGCGGGGGGGCCTGGGGATGAGCAGTTCTTC.

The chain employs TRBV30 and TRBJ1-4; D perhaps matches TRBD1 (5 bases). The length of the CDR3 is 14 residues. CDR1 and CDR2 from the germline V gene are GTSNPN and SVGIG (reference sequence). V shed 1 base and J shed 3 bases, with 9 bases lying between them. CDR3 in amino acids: CAWSGRAANEKLFF. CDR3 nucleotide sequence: TGTGCCTGGAGTGGCAGGGCTGCTAATGAAAAACTGTTTTTT. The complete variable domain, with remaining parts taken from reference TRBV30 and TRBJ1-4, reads SQTIHQWPATLVQPVGSPLSLECTVEGTSNPNLYWYRQAAGRGLQLLFYSVGIGQISSEVPQNLSASRPQDRQFILSSKKLLLSDSGFYLCAWSGRAANEKLFFGSGTQLSVL.

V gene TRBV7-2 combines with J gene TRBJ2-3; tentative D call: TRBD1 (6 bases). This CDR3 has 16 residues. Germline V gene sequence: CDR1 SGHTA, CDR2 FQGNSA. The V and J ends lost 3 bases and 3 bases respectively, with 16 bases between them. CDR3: CASSLVMGQGTDTQYF. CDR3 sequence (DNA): TGTGCCAGCAGCTTGGTTATGGGGCAGGGGACAGATACGCAGTATTTT.

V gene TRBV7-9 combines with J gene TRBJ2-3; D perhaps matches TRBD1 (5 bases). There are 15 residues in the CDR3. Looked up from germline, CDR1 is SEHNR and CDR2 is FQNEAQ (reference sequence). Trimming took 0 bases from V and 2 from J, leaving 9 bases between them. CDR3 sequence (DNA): TGTGCCAGCAGCTTAGCAGGGGTGAACACAGATACGCAGTATTTT. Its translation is CASSLAGVNTDTQYF.

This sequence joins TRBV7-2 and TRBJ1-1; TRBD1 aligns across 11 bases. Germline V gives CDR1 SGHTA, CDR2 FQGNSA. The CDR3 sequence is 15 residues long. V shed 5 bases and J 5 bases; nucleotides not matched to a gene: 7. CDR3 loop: CASSTGQGASTEAFF. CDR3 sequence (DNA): TGTGCCAGCAGCACCGGACAGGGGGCGAGTACTGAAGCTTTCTTT.

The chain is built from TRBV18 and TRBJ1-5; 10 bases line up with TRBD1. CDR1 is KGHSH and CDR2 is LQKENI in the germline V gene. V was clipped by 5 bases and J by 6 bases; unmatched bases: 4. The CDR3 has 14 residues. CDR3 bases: TGTGCCAGCTCAGCGACAGGGGGCGGTCAGCCCCAGCATTTT. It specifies CASSATGGGQPQHF.

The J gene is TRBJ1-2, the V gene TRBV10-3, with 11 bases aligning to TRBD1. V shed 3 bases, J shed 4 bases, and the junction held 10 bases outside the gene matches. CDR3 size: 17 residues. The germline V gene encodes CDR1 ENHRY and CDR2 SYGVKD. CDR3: CAISDPSGQGAGYGYTF. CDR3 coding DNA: TGTGCCATCAGTGACCCATCAGGACAGGGGGCTGGCTATGGCTACACCTTC.

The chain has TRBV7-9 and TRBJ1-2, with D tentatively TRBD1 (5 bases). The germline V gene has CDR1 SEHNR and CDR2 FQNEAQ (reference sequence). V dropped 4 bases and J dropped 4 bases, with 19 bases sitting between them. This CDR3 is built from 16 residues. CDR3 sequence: CASSSLVEGGTYGYTF. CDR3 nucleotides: TGTGCCAGCAGCTCCCTGGTGGAGGGAGGGACCTATGGCTACACCTTC.

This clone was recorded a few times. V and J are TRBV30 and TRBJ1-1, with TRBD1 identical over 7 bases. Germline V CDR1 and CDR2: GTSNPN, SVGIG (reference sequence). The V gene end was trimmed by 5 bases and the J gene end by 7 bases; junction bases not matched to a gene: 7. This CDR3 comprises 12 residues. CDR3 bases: TGTGCCTGGGACACAGGGGCTGGTGAAGCTTTCTTT. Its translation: CAWDTGAGEAFF.

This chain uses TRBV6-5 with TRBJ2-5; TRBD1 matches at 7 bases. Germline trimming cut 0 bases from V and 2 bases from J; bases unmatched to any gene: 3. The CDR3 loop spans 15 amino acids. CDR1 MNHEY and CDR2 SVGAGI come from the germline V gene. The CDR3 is CASSYSQTGQETQYF. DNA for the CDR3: TGTGCCAGCAGTTACTCTCAGACAGGGCAAGAGACCCAGTACTTC.

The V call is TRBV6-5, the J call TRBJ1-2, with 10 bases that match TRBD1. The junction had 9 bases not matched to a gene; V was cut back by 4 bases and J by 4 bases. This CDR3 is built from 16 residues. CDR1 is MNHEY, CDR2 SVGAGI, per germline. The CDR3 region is CASSSSGTGEIYGYTF. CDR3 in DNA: TGTGCCAGCAGTTCCTCCGGGACAGGGGAAATCTATGGCTACACCTTC.

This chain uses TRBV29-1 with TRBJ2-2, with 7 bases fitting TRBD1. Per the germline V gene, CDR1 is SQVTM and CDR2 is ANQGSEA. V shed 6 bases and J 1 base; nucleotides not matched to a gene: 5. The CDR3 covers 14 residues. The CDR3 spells CSVTQGRNTGELFF. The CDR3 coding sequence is TGCAGCGTGACACAGGGGAGGAACACCGGGGAGCTGTTTTTT.

The CDR3 protein is CASSSGDRPNTEAFF. As DNA, the CDR3 is TGTGCCAGCAGCTCCGGGGACAGGCCTAACACTGAAGCTTTCTTT. The chain joins TRBV5-6 to TRBJ1-1; 8 positions agree with TRBD1. The V gene's germline CDR1 is SGHDT and CDR2 YYEEEE. Unmatched junction bases numbered 6, after V lost 3 bases and J lost 2 bases. This CDR3 comprises 15 residues.

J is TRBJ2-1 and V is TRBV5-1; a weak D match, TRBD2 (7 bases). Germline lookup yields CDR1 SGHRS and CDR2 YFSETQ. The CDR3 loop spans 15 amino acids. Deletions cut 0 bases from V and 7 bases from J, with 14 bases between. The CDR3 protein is CASSLEWGGENEQFF. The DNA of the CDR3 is TGCGCCAGCAGCTTGGAATGGGGGGGCGAGAATGAGCAGTTCTTC.

The CDR3 loop is CASSLKGGLNQPQHF. CDR3 nucleotide sequence: TGTGCCAGCAGCTTAAAAGGGGGCCTCAATCAGCCCCAGCATTTT. The chain joins TRBV7-6 to TRBJ1-5; 7 bases line up with TRBD1. CDR3 length equals 15 residues. The germline gives CDR1 SGHVS, CDR2 FNYEAQ. V gave up 2 bases and J gave up 3 bases; unmatched junction bases: 4. Combining the CDR3 with reference TRBV7-6 and TRBJ1-5 gives the whole variable domain GAGVSQSPRYKVTKRGQDVALRCDPISGHVSLYWYRQALGQGPEFLTYFNYEAQQDKSGLPNDRFSAERPEGSISTLTIQRTEQRDSAMYRCASSLKGGLNQPQHFGDGTRLSIL.

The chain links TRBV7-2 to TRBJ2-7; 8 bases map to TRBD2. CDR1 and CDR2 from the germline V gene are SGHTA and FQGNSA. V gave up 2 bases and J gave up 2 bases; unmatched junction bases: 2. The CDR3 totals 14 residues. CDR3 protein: CASSLQRGTYEQYF. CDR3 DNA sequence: TGTGCCAGCAGCTTACAGCGGGGGACCTACGAGCAGTACTTC.

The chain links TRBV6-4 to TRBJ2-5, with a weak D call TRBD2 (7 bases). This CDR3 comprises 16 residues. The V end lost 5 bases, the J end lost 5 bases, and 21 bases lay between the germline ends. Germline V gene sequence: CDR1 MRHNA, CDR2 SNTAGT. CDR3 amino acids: CASSPVGGAGLETQYF. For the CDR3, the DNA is TGTGCCAGCAGTCCGGTAGGGGGGGCCGGGTTGGAGACCCAGTACTTC.

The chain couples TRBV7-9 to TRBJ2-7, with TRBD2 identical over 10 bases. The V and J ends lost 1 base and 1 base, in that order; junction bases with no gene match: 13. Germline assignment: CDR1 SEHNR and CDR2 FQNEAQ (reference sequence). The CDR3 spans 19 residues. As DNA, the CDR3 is TGTGCCAGCAGCTTAGGTTCTGGTAGCGGGGGGCCTATTTCCTACGAGCAGTACTTC. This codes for CASSLGSGSGGPISYEQYF.

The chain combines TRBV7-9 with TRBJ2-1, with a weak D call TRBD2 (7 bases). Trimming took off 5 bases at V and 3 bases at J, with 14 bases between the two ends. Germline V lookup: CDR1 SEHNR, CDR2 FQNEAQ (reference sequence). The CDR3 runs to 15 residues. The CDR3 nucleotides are TGTGCCAGCAGCCTTACGGGGGGCCTCTACAATGAGCAGTTCTTC. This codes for CASSLTGGLYNEQFF. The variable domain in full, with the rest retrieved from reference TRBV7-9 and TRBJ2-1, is DTGVSQNPRHKITKRGQNVTFRCDPISEHNRLYWYRQTLGQGPEFLTYFQNEAQLEKSRLLSDRFSAERPKGSFSTLEIQRTEQGDSAMYLCASSLTGGLYNEQFFGPGTRLTVL.

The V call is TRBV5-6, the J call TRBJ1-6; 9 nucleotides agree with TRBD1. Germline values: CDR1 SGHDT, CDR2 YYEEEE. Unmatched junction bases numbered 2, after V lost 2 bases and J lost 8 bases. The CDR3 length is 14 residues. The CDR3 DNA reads TGTGCCAGCAGCTTAGGGGACAGGGATTCACCCCTCCACTTT. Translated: CASSLGDRDSPLHF.

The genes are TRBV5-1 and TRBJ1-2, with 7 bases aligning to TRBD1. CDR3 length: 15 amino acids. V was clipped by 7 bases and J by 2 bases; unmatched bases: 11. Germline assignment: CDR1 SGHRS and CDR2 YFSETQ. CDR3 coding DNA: TGCGCCAGCCTTCCCGGGGGACAGCCGAACTATGGCTACACCTTC. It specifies CASLPGGQPNYGYTF.

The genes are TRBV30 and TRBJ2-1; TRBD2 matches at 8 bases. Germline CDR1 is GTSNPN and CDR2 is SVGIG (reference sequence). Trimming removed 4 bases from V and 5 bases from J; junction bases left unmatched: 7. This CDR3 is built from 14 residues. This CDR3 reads CAWNRGGLNNEQFF. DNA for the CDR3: TGTGCCTGGAATCGCGGGGGGCTTAACAATGAGCAGTTCTTC. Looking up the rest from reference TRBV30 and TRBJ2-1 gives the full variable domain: SQTIHQWPATLVQPVGSPLSLECTVEGTSNPNLYWYRQAAGRGLQLLFYSVGIGQISSEVPQNLSASRPQDRQFILSSKKLLLSDSGFYLCAWNRGGLNNEQFFGPGTRLTVL.

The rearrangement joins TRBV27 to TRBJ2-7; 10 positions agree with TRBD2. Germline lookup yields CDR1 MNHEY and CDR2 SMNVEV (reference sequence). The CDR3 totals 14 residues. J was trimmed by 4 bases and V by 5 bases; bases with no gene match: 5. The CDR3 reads CASSSGGASYEQYF. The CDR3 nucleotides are TGTGCCAGCAGTAGCGGGGGGGCCTCTTACGAGCAGTACTTC.

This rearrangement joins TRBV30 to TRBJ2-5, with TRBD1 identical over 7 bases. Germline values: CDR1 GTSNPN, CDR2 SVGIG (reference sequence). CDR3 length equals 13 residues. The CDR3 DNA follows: TGTGCACGCGCAGGGGGACCTCAAGAGACCCAGTACTTC. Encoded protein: CARAGGPQETQYF.